Listed below are T cell receptor beta chains from one sample, sequenced in a study of regulatory T cells in long-lasting Graves disease. TCRdb reanalysed the multiplex PCR reads using MiXCR and keeps one entry per CDR3 protein. The table lists 250,000 to 300,000 distinct CDR3 sequences, roughly a fifth of them singletons. The sample was peripheral blood mononuclear cells (PBMCs), taken when the disease was refractory, from a patient treated with antithyroid drugs. Receptors originate from a female donor with Graves disease. Both conserved end residues are part of each CDR3. Fields, in order: V gene, clone size, J gene, D gene, CDR3 DNA, CDR3 protein. D genes are given only for firm matches. Where a row states a size, it is once, few, many or the class of an expanded clone; other rows omit it.

TRBV7-3	-	TRBJ1-1	-	TGTGCCAGCGGCTTAAGCGGTATGAACACTGAAGCTTTCTTT	CASGLSGMNTEAFF
TRBV29-1	-	TRBJ2-2	-	TGCAGCGTTGATTGTCCCAGCACCGGGGAGCTGTTTTTT	CSVDCPSTGELFF
TRBV7-2	few	TRBJ1-1	-	TGTGCCAGCAGCCCCCCGGAGGGATCAAGGATGGTGAACACTGAAGCTTTCTTT	CASSPPEGSRMVNTEAFF
TRBV6-2/TRBV6-3	-	TRBJ2-5	TRBD2	TGTGCCAGCAGTTCTCCGAGCGGGAGGAAACAAGAGACCCAGTACTTC	CASSSPSGRKQETQYF
TRBV2	few	TRBJ2-7	-	TGTGCCAGCAGTGACCGTACCGGGCCCTCCTACGAGCAGTACTTC	CASSDRTGPSYEQYF
TRBV7-9	-	TRBJ1-3	-	TGTGCCAGCAGCTTGAACACCATATATTTT	CASSLNTIYF
TRBV7-3	few	TRBJ2-5	TRBD2	TGTGCCAGCAGCTTAACGCCGGGGGGGGAAGGAGTGGAGACCCAGTACTTC	CASSLTPGGEGVETQYF
TRBV6-1	-	TRBJ2-2	TRBD1	TGTGCCAGCAGCCGGGACAGGGCCACCGGGGAGCTGTTTTTT	CASSRDRATGELFF
TRBV27	-	TRBJ2-1	-	TGTGCCAGCAAGATGTACTCCTACAATGAGCAGTTCTTC	CASKMYSYNEQFF
TRBV27	few	TRBJ2-2	-	TGTGCCAGCAGTAAAACAGGGTTCGGGGAGCTGTTTTTT	CASSKTGFGELFF
TRBV4-1	-	TRBJ2-7	-	TGCGCCAGCAGCCAAGACCTAAGAGGTCTATCCTACGAGCAGTACTTC	CASSQDLRGLSYEQYF
TRBV20-1	many	TRBJ2-7	TRBD2	TGCAGTGCTAGTAGGGCGGGAGAAGGATACGAGCAGTACTTC	CSASRAGEGYEQYF
TRBV5-1	few	TRBJ2-7	-	TGCGCCAGCAGTCAGGGACACCTAGACTCCTACGAGCAGTACTTC	CASSQGHLDSYEQYF
TRBV11-2	-	TRBJ2-7	TRBD2	TGTGCCAGCAGCGCGGGGGGGGGCTCCTACGAGCAGTACTTC	CASSAGGGSYEQYF
TRBV12-3/TRBV12-4	many	TRBJ2-5	TRBD2	TGTGCCAGCAGTTCCCAACTAGCGACCCAAGAGACCCAGTACTTC	CASSSQLATQETQYF
TRBV19	few	TRBJ1-5	-	TGTGCCAGTAACAGATCCAATCAGCCCCAGCATTTT	CASNRSNQPQHF
TRBV7-9	-	TRBJ2-7	TRBD1	TGTGCCAGCAGCCCGACAGGGTGGAGCGAGCAGTACTTC	CASSPTGWSEQYF
TRBV19	-	TRBJ1-4	TRBD1	TGTGCCAGTAGTCCGGGGGACAGGGGGAATGAAAAACTGTTTTTT	CASSPGDRGNEKLFF
TRBV18	few	TRBJ1-5	-	TGTGCCAGCTCACCGAGGGGAGAGGGCAATCAGCCCCAGCATTTT	CASSPRGEGNQPQHF
TRBV6-1	-	TRBJ2-7	TRBD1	TGTGCCAGCAGCCGGGACAGCTGGGACGAGCAGTACTTC	CASSRDSWDEQYF
TRBV7-7	few	TRBJ2-5	TRBD2	TGTGCTAGCAGCGCTGCGGGAGTGCAAGAGACCCAGTACTTC	CASSAAGVQETQYF
TRBV12-3/TRBV12-4	-	TRBJ2-5	TRBD2	TGTGCCAGCATTGGAACTCGGCCCCGGACTAGCGGGAGGGAGACCCAGTACTTC	CASIGTRPRTSGRETQYF
TRBV5-1	many	TRBJ1-1	TRBD1	TGCGCCAGCGGTCGGACAGGGCTGAACACTGAAGCTTTCTTT	CASGRTGLNTEAFF
TRBV9	-	TRBJ2-1	-	TGTGCCAGCAGCGTAGCGGGAGAACTCGATGAGCAGTTCTTC	CASSVAGELDEQFF
TRBV10-3	few	TRBJ1-5	-	TGTGCCATCAAAGGGACCGGGGATCAGCCCCAGCATTTT	CAIKGTGDQPQHF
TRBV15	few	TRBJ1-1	-	TGTGCCACCAGCAGAGGAGTGAACACTGAAGCTTTCTTT	CATSRGVNTEAFF
TRBV9	-	TRBJ2-2	TRBD1	TGTGCCAGCAGCGTCCGGGACAGGTCGAACACCGGGGAGCTGTTTTTT	CASSVRDRSNTGELFF
TRBV28	many	TRBJ2-7	TRBD1	TGTGCCAGCAGTCCTACAGGGGGACGAAACGAGCAGTACTTC	CASSPTGGRNEQYF
TRBV3-1	-	TRBJ2-7	-	TGTGCCAGCAGCCAAGATTATTGGACCGGAGGTCTCGACGAGCAGTACTTC	CASSQDYWTGGLDEQYF
TRBV11-1	many	TRBJ1-1	-	TGTGCCAGCAGACGCCAGGGAGTCACTGAAGCTTTCTTT	CASRRQGVTEAFF
TRBV12-3/TRBV12-4	few	TRBJ2-4	-	TGTGCCAGCAGTTTTGGGAGCCGACTAGCCAAAAACATTCAGTACTTC	CASSFGSRLAKNIQYF
TRBV12-3/TRBV12-4	many	TRBJ1-4	-	TGTGCCAGCAGTTTAGACTTTGACAATGAAAAACTGTTTTTT	CASSLDFDNEKLFF
TRBV6-9	-	TRBJ2-7	TRBD1	TGTGCCAGCAGTTACGGGACAGCCAGCTCCTACGAGCAGTACTTC	CASSYGTASSYEQYF
TRBV6-2/TRBV6-3	-	TRBJ2-1	-	TGTGCCAGCGAATCGGTGACTAGTGTTTACAATGAGCAGTTCTTC	CASESVTSVYNEQFF
TRBV6-1	many	TRBJ1-1	-	TGTGCCAGCGCCCGGTTAGACACCCACAGATGGGCTTTCTTT	CASARLDTHRWAFF
TRBV20-1	few	TRBJ2-7	TRBD2	TGCAGTGCTAGAGTAGCGGGGGGTCTAGAGCAGTACTTC	CSARVAGGLEQYF
TRBV29-1	many	TRBJ1-1	-	TGCAGCGTTGAAGTCGGGGGTGGGACTGAAGCTTTCTTT	CSVEVGGGTEAFF
TRBV20-1	few	TRBJ1-5	TRBD1	TGCAGTGCTAGTGGGGACAGGGGCGCCCAGCCTTATAGCAATCAGCCCCAGCATTTT	CSASGDRGAQPYSNQPQHF
TRBV29-1	-	TRBJ2-5	TRBD2	TGCAGCGTAGATACCTGGGGGGGTTACCAAGAGACCCAGTACTTC	CSVDTWGGYQETQYF
TRBV6-1	-	TRBJ2-1	TRBD2	TGTGCCAGCAGGCCTGGGGGGGAGGATAGGAATGAGCAGTTCTTC	CASRPGGEDRNEQFF
TRBV7-2	-	TRBJ2-3	-	TGTGCCAGCAGCTTAAACAGGGAGGATACGCAGTATTTT	CASSLNREDTQYF
TRBV11-2	many	TRBJ1-2	-	TGTGCCAGCAGCTTGGGGGCCGACTATGGCTACACCTTC	CASSLGADYGYTF
TRBV27	-	TRBJ2-7	TRBD2	TGTGCCAGCAGTTTACGCGGGAGGGTAGGGGAGCAGTACTTC	CASSLRGRVGEQYF
TRBV6-1	few	TRBJ2-7	-	TGTGCCAGCAGTGTCGGGGCTAGCGTCACCTACGAGCAGTACTTC	CASSVGASVTYEQYF
TRBV28	many	TRBJ1-6	-	TGTGCCAGCACTACTAGGGAGGATAGAGGTTCACCCCTCCACTTT	CASTTREDRGSPLHF
TRBV7-3	-	TRBJ2-5	-	TGTGCCAGCAGCTTAACGGGCGGGAACCAAGAGACCCAGTACTTC	CASSLTGGNQETQYF
TRBV7-2	-	TRBJ2-1	-	TGTGCCAGCAGCAGGGGGGCGGGCTCTAACAATGAGCAGTTCTTC	CASSRGAGSNNEQFF
TRBV20-1	few	TRBJ1-3	-	TGCAGTGCTAGGGGCAGCCCCTCTGGAAACACCATATATTTT	CSARGSPSGNTIYF
TRBV4-2	-	TRBJ2-7	TRBD2	TGTGCCAGCAGCCAGGGGACTAGCGGATCACACCAGAGCTCCTACGAGCAGTACTTC	CASSQGTSGSHQSSYEQYF
TRBV7-9	-	TRBJ2-6	-	TGTGCCAGCAGACCTGCCGGGGCCAACGTCCTGACTTTC	CASRPAGANVLTF
TRBV9	once	TRBJ2-7	-	TGTGCCAGCAGCCCGGGGGACTCGCAACGAGCGCAGTACTTC	CASSPGDSQRAQYF
TRBV20-1	many	TRBJ1-6	TRBD1	TGCAGTGCGCCGACAGGGGCCGGCTATAATTCACCCCTCCACTTT	CSAPTGAGYNSPLHF
TRBV27	-	TRBJ2-7	-	TGTGCCAGCAGTTTTAGAACTACCTACTACGAGCAGTACTTC	CASSFRTTYYEQYF
TRBV7-3	-	TRBJ2-3	-	TGTGCCAGCAGCAACACGGGGTTGGGCACAGATACGCAGTATTTT	CASSNTGLGTDTQYF
TRBV27	-	TRBJ2-5	-	TGTGCCAGCAGTTTGTGGGGCCTACCCGCCCAAGAGACCCAGTACTTC	CASSLWGLPAQETQYF
TRBV9	-	TRBJ1-1	-	TGTGCCAGCAGCGTAGCTATCGGCCAGTCGAACACTGAAGCTTTCTTT	CASSVAIGQSNTEAFF
TRBV30	-	TRBJ2-7	TRBD2	TGTGCCTGGACTAGCGGGAGTCTGGGGAACGAGCAGTACTTC	CAWTSGSLGNEQYF
TRBV7-9	-	TRBJ2-7	TRBD1	TGTGCCAGCCCCCCCAACGGACAGGGGCCCTACGAGCAGTACTTC	CASPPNGQGPYEQYF
TRBV7-9	many	TRBJ2-5	-	TGTGCCAGCAGCTTAGAGTGGGAGACCCAGTACTTC	CASSLEWETQYF
TRBV7-2	-	TRBJ2-7	-	TGTGCCAGCTCGCCGAACCTCCAGGTCCCAAATCCACGCGAGCAGTACTTC	CASSPNLQVPNPREQYF